The 10 T cell receptor beta chains given below trace back to one sample, sequenced in a study of blood T cells in healthy people across ages. The authors ran a second PCR of 7 to 11 cycles using a sample-barcoded 5' primer and a J-beta primer mix. Each CDR3 protein is one row after TCRdb ran MiXCR on the 5' RACE reads. Found here are about 720,000 distinct CDR3 sequences, 22% of them singletons; the top ten hold about 22%. The sequenced material came from blood. Every receptor here comes from a man in his 70s in good health.

The table lists this clonotype with a few counts. The chain carries TRBV12-3 or TRBV12-4 and TRBJ1-4; unclear D gene. This CDR3 has 12 amino acids. V lost 9 bases and J 7 bases, leaving 12 bases between the germline ends. CDR3 in DNA: TGTGCCAGTTCGGAGGGAAGTGAAAAACTGTTTTTT. Translated: CASSEGSEKLFF.

This sequence joins TRBV6-2 or TRBV6-3 and TRBJ2-1; D not certain. CDR1 and CDR2 (germline): MNHEY, SVGEGT. V was pared by 2 bases and J by 6 bases, with 8 bases between. The CDR3 contains 13 residues. The CDR3 bases are TGTGCCAGCAGTTACGACCTCCCCAATGAGCAGTTCTTC. This encodes CASSYDLPNEQFF.

The rearrangement links TRBV4-1 to TRBJ2-5; 7 bases align to TRBD1. The germline CDR1 and CDR2 sequences are MGHRA and YSYEKL. CDR3 length equals 14 residues. The V segment lost 4 bases and the J segment 2 bases; nucleotides outside the gene matches: 4. The CDR3 DNA reads TGCGCCAGCAGCCGGACAGGTCAACAAGAGACCCAGTACTTC. Translation: CASSRTGQQETQYF.

This clonotype was seen a few times. The gene calls are TRBV7-6 and TRBJ1-2; perhaps TRBD1 as D (6 bases). V was shortened by 5 bases and J by 2 bases, with 9 bases between the two germline ends. CDR1 and CDR2 from the germline V gene are SGHVS and FNYEAQ. The CDR3 is 13 residues long. The CDR3 reads CASSRTANYGYTF. CDR3 nucleotides: TGTGCCAGCAGCCGGACAGCAAACTATGGCTACACCTTC.

This clonotype appeared a few times. V is TRBV5-1 and J is TRBJ2-4; D unclear. This CDR3 comprises 15 residues. Germline CDR1 SGHRS, CDR2 YFSETQ. The ends were cut back, 1 base at V and 7 bases at J, with 15 bases in the middle. The CDR3 region has the DNA TGCGCCAGCAGCTTGCCAGAGCCCCGGGTCAACATTCAGTACTTC. Its translation is CASSLPEPRVNIQYF. The variable domain in full, with the rest retrieved from reference TRBV5-1 and TRBJ2-4, is KAGVTQTPRYLIKTRGQQVTLSCSPISGHRSVSWYQQTPGQGLQFLFEYFSETQRNKGNFPGRFSGRQFSNSRSEMNVSTLELGDSALYLCASSLPEPRVNIQYFGAGTRLSVL.

The chain couples TRBV7-6 to TRBJ2-3, with 10 bases identical to TRBD2. CDR3 length: 15 residues. V lost 4 bases to trimming and J lost 5 bases; unmatched junction nucleotides: 6. Germline V gene sequence: CDR1 SGHVS, CDR2 FNYEAQ. DNA for the CDR3: TGTGCCAGCAGCTCTAGCGGGAGTAGGGAAGATACGCAGTATTTT. Translation gives CASSSSGSREDTQYF. Supplemented by reference TRBV7-6 and TRBJ2-3, the full variable domain reads GAGVSQSPRYKVTKRGQDVALRCDPISGHVSLYWYRQALGQGPEFLTYFNYEAQQDKSGLPNDRFSAERPEGSISTLTIQRTEQRDSAMYRCASSSSGSREDTQYFGPGTRLTVL.

The chain recombines TRBV29-1 with TRBJ2-5, with 7 bases identical to TRBD2. Judging by the DNA end, TRBJ2-7 fits better; the J call may be wrong. The CDR3 totals 15 residues. In germline, CDR1 is SQVTM, CDR2 ANQGSEA. The CDR3 protein is CSVEGGGDRIYEQYF. As DNA, the CDR3 is TGCAGCGTTGAAGGGGGGGGGGACCGCATCTACGAGCAGTACTTC.

V usage is TRBV6-1 and J usage is TRBJ1-1, with D tentatively TRBD1 (5 bases). This CDR3 has 13 amino acids. V was cut by 8 bases and J by 2 bases, with 12 bases left in between. CDR1 MNHNS and CDR2 SASEGT come from the germline V gene. DNA of the CDR3: TGTGCCAGCTGCCTGACAGCTAACACTGAAGCTTTCTTT. Its translation is CASCLTANTEAFF.

The J gene is TRBJ2-1, the V gene TRBV5-1; 12 nucleotides line up with TRBD2. This CDR3 has 20 residues. CDR1 is SGHRS, CDR2 YFSETQ, per germline. The J segment lost 0 bases and the V segment lost 2 bases, leaving 12 bases of the junction unmatched. CDR3: CASSFLITSGRSSSYNEQFF. DNA for the CDR3: TGCGCCAGCAGCTTTTTGATAACTAGCGGGAGGTCGAGCTCCTACAATGAGCAGTTCTTC.

This clonotype was detected only a few times. The J gene is TRBJ1-2, the V gene TRBV5-5, with D unresolved. V lost 4 bases and J lost 1, with 11 bases in between. The CDR3 has 14 amino acids. Germline-derived CDR1 and CDR2 are SGHKS and YYEKEE (reference sequence). CDR3 sequence: CASSPQSLNYGYTF. The CDR3 bases are TGTGCCAGCAGCCCTCAGTCACTTAACTATGGCTACACCTTC. The full variable domain, in which reference TRBV5-5 and TRBJ1-2 provide the parts outside the CDR3, is DAGVTQSPTHLIKTRGQQVTLRCSPISGHKSVSWYQQVLGQGPQFIFQYYEKEERGRGNFPDRFSARQFPNYSSELNVNALLLGDSALYLCASSPQSLNYGYTFGSGTRLTVV.